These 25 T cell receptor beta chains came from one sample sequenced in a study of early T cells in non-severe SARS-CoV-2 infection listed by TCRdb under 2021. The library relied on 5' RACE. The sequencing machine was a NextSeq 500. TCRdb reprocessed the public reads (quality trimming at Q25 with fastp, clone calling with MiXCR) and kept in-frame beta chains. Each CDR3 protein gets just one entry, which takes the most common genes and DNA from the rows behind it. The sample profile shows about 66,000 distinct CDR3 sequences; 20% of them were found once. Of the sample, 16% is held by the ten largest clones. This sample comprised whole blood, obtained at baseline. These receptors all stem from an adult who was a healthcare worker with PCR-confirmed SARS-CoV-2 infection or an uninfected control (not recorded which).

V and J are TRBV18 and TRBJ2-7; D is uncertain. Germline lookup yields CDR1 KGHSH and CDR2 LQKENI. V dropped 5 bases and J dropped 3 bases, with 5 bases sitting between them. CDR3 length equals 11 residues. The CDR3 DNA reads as TGTGCCAGCTCAGGTGACTACGAGCAGTACTTC. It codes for CASSGDYEQYF.

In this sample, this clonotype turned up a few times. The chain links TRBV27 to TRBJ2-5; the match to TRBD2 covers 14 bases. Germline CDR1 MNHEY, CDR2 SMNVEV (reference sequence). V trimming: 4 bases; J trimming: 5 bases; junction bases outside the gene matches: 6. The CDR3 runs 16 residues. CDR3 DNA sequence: TGTGCCAGCAGTTCGACTAGCGGGGGGGCTTTGGAGACCCAGTACTTC. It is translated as CASSSTSGGALETQYF.

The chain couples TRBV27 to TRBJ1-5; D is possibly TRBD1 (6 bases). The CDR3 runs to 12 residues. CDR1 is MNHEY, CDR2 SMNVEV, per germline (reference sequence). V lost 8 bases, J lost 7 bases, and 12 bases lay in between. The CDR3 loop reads CASGGSQQPQHF. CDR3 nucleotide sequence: TGTGCCAGCGGGGGCAGCCAACAGCCCCAGCATTTT.

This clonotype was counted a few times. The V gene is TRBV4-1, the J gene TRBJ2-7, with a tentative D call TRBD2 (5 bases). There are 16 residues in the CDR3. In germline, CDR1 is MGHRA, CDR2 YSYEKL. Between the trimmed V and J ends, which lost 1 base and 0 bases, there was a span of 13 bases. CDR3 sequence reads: CASSQGLTGDSYEQYF. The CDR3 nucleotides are TGCGCCAGCAGCCAAGGGCTTACCGGGGACTCCTACGAGCAGTACTTC.

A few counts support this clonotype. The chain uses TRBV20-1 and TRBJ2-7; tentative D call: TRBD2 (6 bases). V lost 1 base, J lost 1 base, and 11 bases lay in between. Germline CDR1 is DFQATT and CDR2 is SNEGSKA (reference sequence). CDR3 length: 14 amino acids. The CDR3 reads CSARVRGNSYEQYF. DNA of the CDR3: TGCAGTGCTAGAGTCCGGGGGAATTCCTACGAGCAGTACTTC.

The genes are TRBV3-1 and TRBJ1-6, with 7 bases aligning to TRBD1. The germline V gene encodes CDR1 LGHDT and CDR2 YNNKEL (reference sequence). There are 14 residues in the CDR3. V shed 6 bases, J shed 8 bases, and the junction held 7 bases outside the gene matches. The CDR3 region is CASSPGGRDSPLHF. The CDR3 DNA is TGTGCCAGCAGTCCAGGGGGTAGGGATTCACCCCTCCACTTT.

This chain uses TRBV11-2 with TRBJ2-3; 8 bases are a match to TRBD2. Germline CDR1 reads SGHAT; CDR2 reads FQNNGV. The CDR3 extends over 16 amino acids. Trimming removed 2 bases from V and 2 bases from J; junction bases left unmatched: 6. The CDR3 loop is CASSLLRGALTDTQYF. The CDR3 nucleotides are TGTGCCAGCAGCTTATTGCGGGGGGCCCTCACAGATACGCAGTATTTT.

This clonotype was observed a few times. The CDR3 nucleotides read TGTGCCAGCAGCTTGGAGTACGTCGGAGGTGGAACTGAAGCTTTCTTT. This gives the protein CASSLEYVGGGTEAFF. The chain recombines TRBV5-4 with TRBJ1-1; no definite D call. The ends were cut back, 0 bases at V and 5 bases at J, with 17 bases in the middle. Germline V gives CDR1 SGHNT, CDR2 YYREEE (reference sequence). The length of the CDR3 is 16 residues.

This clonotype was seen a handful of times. CDR3 sequence: CASSVLNTEAFF. The CDR3 region has the DNA TGTGCCAGCAGCGTACTGAACACTGAAGCTTTCTTT. The J gene is TRBJ1-1, the V gene TRBV7-2, with D uncertain. Trimming stripped 5 bases from V and 0 bases from J, with 4 bases between. The CDR3 sequence is 12 residues long. CDR1 is SGHTA and CDR2 is FQGNSA in the germline V gene.

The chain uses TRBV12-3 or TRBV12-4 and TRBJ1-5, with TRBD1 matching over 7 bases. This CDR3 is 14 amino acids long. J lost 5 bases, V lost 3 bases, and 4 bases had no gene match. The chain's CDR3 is CASSLGDRDQPQHF. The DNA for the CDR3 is TGTGCCAGCAGTTTGGGCGACAGGGATCAGCCCCAGCATTTT.

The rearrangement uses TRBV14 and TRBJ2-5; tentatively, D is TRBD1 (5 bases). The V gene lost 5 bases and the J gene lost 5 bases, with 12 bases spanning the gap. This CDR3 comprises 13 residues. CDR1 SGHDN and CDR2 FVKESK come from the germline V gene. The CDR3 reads CASSAQVRETQYF. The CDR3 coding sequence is TGTGCCAGCAGCGCACAGGTCCGGGAGACCCAGTACTTC.

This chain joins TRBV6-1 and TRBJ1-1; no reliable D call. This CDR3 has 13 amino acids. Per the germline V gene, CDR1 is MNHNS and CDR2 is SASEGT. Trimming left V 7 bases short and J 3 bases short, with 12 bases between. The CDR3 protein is CASTEGVDTEAFF. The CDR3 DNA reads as TGTGCCAGCACCGAGGGAGTTGACACTGAAGCTTTCTTT.

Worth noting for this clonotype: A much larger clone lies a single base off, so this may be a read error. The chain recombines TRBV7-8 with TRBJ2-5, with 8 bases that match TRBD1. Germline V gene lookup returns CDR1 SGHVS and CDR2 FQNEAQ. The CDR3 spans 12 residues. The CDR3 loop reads CDSSRDRETQYF. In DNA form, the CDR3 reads TGTGACAGCAGCCGGGACAGGGAGACCCAGTACTTC.

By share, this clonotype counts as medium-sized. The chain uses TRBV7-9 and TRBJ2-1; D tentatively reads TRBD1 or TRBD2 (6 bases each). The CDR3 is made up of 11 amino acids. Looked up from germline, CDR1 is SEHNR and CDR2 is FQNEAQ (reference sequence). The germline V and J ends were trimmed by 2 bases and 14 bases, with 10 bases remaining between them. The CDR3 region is CASSLRGAKFF. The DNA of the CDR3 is TGTGCCAGCAGCTTAAGGGGGGCTAAGTTCTTC. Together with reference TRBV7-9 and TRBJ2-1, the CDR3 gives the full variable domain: DTGVSQNPRHKITKRGQNVTFRCDPISEHNRLYWYRQTLGQGPEFLTYFQNEAQLEKSRLLSDRFSAERPKGSFSTLEIQRTEQGDSAMYLCASSLRGAKFFGPGTRLTVL.

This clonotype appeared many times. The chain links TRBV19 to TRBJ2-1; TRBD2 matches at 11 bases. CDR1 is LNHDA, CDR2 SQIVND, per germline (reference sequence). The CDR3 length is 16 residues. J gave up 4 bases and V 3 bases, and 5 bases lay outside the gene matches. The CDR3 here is CASSITSGGSYNEQFF. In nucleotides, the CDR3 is TGTGCCAGTAGTATCACTAGCGGGGGTTCATACAATGAGCAGTTCTTC.

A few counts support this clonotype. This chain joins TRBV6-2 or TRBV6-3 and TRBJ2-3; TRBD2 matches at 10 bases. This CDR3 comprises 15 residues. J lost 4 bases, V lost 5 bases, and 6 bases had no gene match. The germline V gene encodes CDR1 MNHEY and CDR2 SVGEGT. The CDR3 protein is CASSKAGGWSDTQYF. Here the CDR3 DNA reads TGTGCCAGCAGTAAAGCGGGGGGGTGGTCAGATACGCAGTATTTT.

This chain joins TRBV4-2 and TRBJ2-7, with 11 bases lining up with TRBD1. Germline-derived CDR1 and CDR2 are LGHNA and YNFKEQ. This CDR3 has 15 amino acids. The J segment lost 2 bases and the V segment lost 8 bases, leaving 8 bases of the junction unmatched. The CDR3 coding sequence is TGTGCCAGCGCCCTACAGGGACAGGGGGCCTACGAGCAGTACTTC. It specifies CASALQGQGAYEQYF.

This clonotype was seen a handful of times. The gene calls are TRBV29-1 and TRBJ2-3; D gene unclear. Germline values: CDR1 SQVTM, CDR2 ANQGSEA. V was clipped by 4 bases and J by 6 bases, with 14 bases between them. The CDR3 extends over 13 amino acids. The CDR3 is CSVGFTGPDTQYF. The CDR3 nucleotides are TGCAGCGTTGGATTTACCGGGCCGGATACGCAGTATTTT.

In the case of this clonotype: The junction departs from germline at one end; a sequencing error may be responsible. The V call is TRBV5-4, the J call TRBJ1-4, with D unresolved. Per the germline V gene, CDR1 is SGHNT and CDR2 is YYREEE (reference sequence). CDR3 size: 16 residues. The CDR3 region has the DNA TGTGCCAGCAGCTCCCAGGTTGACGCAACTAATGAAAAACTGCTTTTT. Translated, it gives CASSSQVDATNEKLLF.

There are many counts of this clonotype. As DNA, the CDR3 is TGTGCCAGCAGCCAAGCTACTTTATCCGGGGAGCTGTTTTTT. Amino acids: CASSQATLSGELFF. The chain joins TRBV14 to TRBJ2-2; D remains unclear. Germline loops: CDR1 SGHDN, CDR2 FVKESK. The CDR3 runs to 14 residues. Trimming shortened V by 1 base and J by 6 bases, and 9 bases separated the two germline ends.

The DNA for the CDR3 is TGTGCCAGCAGCTTAGGCAGGGGACTCACCGGGGAGCTGTTTTTT. Protein sequence: CASSLGRGLTGELFF. V is TRBV7-2 and J is TRBJ2-2; possibly TRBD1 or TRBD2 for D (6 bases each). Germline CDR1 is SGHTA and CDR2 is FQGNSA. Trimming took 1 base from V and 4 from J, leaving 10 bases between them. The CDR3 has 15 residues. The variable domain in full, completed from reference TRBV7-2 and TRBJ2-2, reads GAGVSQSPSNKVTEKGKDVELRCDPISGHTALYWYRQSLGQGLEFLIYFQGNSAPDKSGLPSDRFSAERTGGSVSTLTIQRTQQEDSAVYLCASSLGRGLTGELFFGEGSRLTVL.

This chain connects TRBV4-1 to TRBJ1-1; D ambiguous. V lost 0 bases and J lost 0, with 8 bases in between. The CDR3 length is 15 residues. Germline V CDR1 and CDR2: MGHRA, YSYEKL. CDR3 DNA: TGCGCCAGCAGCCAAGATCTGAGGTTGAACACTGAAGCTTTCTTT. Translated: CASSQDLRLNTEAFF.

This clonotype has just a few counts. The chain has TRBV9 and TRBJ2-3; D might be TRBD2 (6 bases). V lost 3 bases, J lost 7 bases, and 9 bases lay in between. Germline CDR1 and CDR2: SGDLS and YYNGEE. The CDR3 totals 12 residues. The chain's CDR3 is CASSAGVNTQYF. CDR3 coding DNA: TGTGCCAGCAGCGCGGGGGTAAATACGCAGTATTTT.

Here the CDR3 DNA reads TGTGCCAGCACTTTGCTGACTTCTACCTACGAGCAGTACTTC. This sequence encodes CASTLLTSTYEQYF. The gene calls are TRBV2 and TRBJ2-7; D unclear. The germline gives CDR1 SNHLY, CDR2 FYNNEI. Trimming cost V 7 bases and J 2 bases, with 15 bases left between them. This CDR3 comprises 14 residues.

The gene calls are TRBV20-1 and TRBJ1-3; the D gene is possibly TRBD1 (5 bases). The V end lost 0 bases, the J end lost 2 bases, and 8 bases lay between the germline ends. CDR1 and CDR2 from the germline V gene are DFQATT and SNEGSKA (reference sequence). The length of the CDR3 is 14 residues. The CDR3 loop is CSARDGGTGNTIYF. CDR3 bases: TGCAGTGCTAGAGATGGGGGTACTGGAAACACCATATATTTT.